These 18 T cell receptor beta chains originate from one sample sequenced in a study of blood T cell repertoires in COVID-19. The table came from immunoSEQ multiplex PCR; TCRdb's copy has only in-frame clones and leaves some out. The sample lists about 88,000 clones, less than 90% occurring once. The sample was peripheral blood. The source is a human donor in a cohort sampled during active COVID-19.

The chain is built from TRBV28 and TRBJ1-5; 12 nucleotides line up with TRBD1. The CDR3 is made up of 15 amino acids. The germline V gene has CDR1 MDHEN and CDR2 SYDVKM. V shed 6 bases and J 7 bases; nucleotides not matched to a gene: 7. The CDR3 sequence: CASRKGQGALQPQHF. The CDR3 DNA sequence: TGTGCCAGCAGGAAGGGACAGGGGGCATTACAGCCCCAGCATTTT.

The chain joins TRBV4-2 to TRBJ2-7, with 9 nucleotides matching TRBD2. Germline V gene data show CDR1 as LGHNA and CDR2 as YNFKEQ. The CDR3 covers 14 residues. V was pared by 4 bases and J by 3 bases, with 4 bases of the junction left unmatched. The CDR3 reads CASSRSGGSYEQYF. For the CDR3, the DNA is TGTGCCAGCAGCCGGAGCGGGGGGAGCTACGAGCAGTACTTC.

J is TRBJ2-2 and V is TRBV29-1; 9 bases agree with TRBD1. V shed 4 bases, J shed 8 bases, and the junction held 17 bases outside the gene matches. CDR3 length: 17 amino acids. CDR1 and CDR2 (germline): SQVTM, ANQGSEA. CDR3 DNA sequence: TGCAGCGTTGGTGGGCGGCCGGGACAGGGCCCAGTGGGGGAGCTGTTTTTT. Translated: CSVGGRPGQGPVGELFF.

The chain has TRBV6-4 and TRBJ1-5; no reliable D call. Germline V gene data show CDR1 as MRHNA and CDR2 as SNTAGT. This CDR3 has 12 amino acids. Trimming took off 3 bases at V and 7 bases at J, with 7 bases between the two ends. CDR3 protein: CASSDRGQPQHF. CDR3 sequence (DNA): TGTGCCAGCAGTGATCGCGGCCAGCCCCAGCATTTT.

The rearrangement joins TRBV7-3 to TRBJ2-2; perhaps TRBD1 as D (6 bases). Germline assignment: CDR1 SGHTA and CDR2 FQGTGA. The length of the CDR3 is 16 residues. Deletions cut 3 bases from V and 1 base from J, with 12 bases between. The CDR3 bases are TGTGCCAGCAGCTTCCCGACAGGACAGAACACCGGGGAGCTGTTTTTT. This sequence encodes CASSFPTGQNTGELFF.

The table lists this clone with a few counts. The chain's CDR3 is CASSPSGTANYGYTF. The CDR3 DNA reads as TGTGCCAGCAGTCCCTCCGGGACAGCGAACTATGGCTACACCTTC. The chain is built from TRBV28 and TRBJ1-2, with 7 bases matching TRBD1. Per germline, CDR1 MDHEN and CDR2 SYDVKM. The CDR3 spans 15 residues. The junction had 8 bases not matched to a gene; V was cut back by 5 bases and J by 2 bases.

This clone showed up just once. The chain recombines TRBV18 with TRBJ2-2; 9 nucleotides line up with TRBD1. CDR1 is KGHSH, CDR2 LQKENI, per germline. This CDR3 is 16 amino acids long. V lost 6 bases, J lost 2 bases, and 7 bases stayed unmatched. The CDR3 here is CASSPQGQGNTGELFF. The CDR3 region has the DNA TGTGCCAGCTCTCCCCAGGGACAGGGAAACACCGGGGAGCTGTTTTTT.

The chain uses TRBV2 and TRBJ2-7, with 9 bases lining up with TRBD1. Germline assignment: CDR1 SNHLY and CDR2 FYNNEI. This CDR3 region has 14 residues. V was clipped by 7 bases and J by 6 bases; unmatched bases: 10. The CDR3 nucleotides are TGTGCCAGCACTTGGGAACAGGGGGCGACCGAGCAGTACTTC. Its protein is CASTWEQGATEQYF.

This clone was detected only a few times. This chain connects TRBV19 to TRBJ1-6, with D possibly being TRBD1 (6 bases). The CDR3 length is 14 residues. V was shortened by 6 bases and J by 10 bases, with 16 bases between the two germline ends. In germline, CDR1 is LNHDA, CDR2 SQIVND (reference sequence). The CDR3 is CASSLGGGNSPLHF. Written as DNA, the CDR3 is TGTGCCAGTAGCCTAGGGGGAGGGAACTCACCCCTCCACTTT.

The rearrangement links TRBV15 to TRBJ1-1; perhaps TRBD1 as D (5 bases). Per germline, CDR1 LNHNV and CDR2 YYDKDF (reference sequence). The V end lost 0 bases, the J end lost 3 bases, and 11 bases lay between the germline ends. This CDR3 spans 15 amino acids. The CDR3 sequence is CATSRDNGADTEAFF. CDR3 nucleotides: TGTGCCACCAGCAGAGATAATGGGGCGGACACTGAAGCTTTCTTT.

This chain links TRBV5-1 with TRBJ2-2, with TRBD1 as a possible D gene (6 bases). Germline V CDR1 and CDR2: SGHRS, YFSETQ. V lost 3 bases, J lost 5 bases, and 14 bases lay in between. CDR3 length equals 15 residues. CDR3 in DNA: TGCGCCAGCAGCTCTTACGGGCAGGGGACCGGGGAGCTGTTTTTT. Protein sequence: CASSSYGQGTGELFF.

The rearrangement joins TRBV15 to TRBJ2-3; 9 bases match TRBD2. V was clipped by 3 bases and J by 4 bases; unmatched bases: 5. The germline CDR1 and CDR2 sequences are LNHNV and YYDKDF (reference sequence). The CDR3 has 15 amino acids. CDR3 coding DNA: TGTGCCACCAGCAGGGGTAGCGGGGGACCAGATACGCAGTATTTT. Translation gives CATSRGSGGPDTQYF.

The chain is built from TRBV27 and TRBJ2-2, with a weak D call TRBD1 (5 bases). The CDR3 runs 17 residues. V dropped 2 bases and J dropped 4 bases, with 17 bases sitting between them. The V gene's germline CDR1 is MNHEY and CDR2 SMNVEV (reference sequence). For the CDR3, the DNA is TGTGCCAGCAGTTTAAGGCAGGGCAGATACAGCACCGGGGAGCTGTTTTTT. This encodes CASSLRQGRYSTGELFF.

The chain combines TRBV15 with TRBJ2-2, with 8 bases that match TRBD2. With V trimmed by 5 bases and J by 2 bases, 7 bases remained unmatched. Germline values: CDR1 LNHNV, CDR2 YYDKDF (reference sequence). The CDR3 runs 16 residues. CDR3 residues: CATSLIAGYNTGELFF. For the CDR3, the DNA is TGTGCCACCAGCCTCATAGCGGGGTACAACACCGGGGAGCTGTTTTTT.

V gene TRBV7-2 combines with J gene TRBJ2-1; 8 bases match TRBD2. Per germline, CDR1 SGHTA and CDR2 FQGNSA. J lost 6 bases, V lost 2 bases, and 6 bases had no gene match. The CDR3 contains 15 residues. For the CDR3, the DNA is TGTGCCAGCAGCTTAACCGGGACTAGTTTCAATGAGCAGTTCTTC. Translated, it gives CASSLTGTSFNEQFF. The variable domain in full, completed from reference TRBV7-2 and TRBJ2-1, reads GAGVSQSPSNKVTEKGKDVELRCDPISGHTALYWYRQSLGQGLEFLIYFQGNSAPDKSGLPSDRFSAERTGGSVSTLTIQRTQQEDSAVYLCASSLTGTSFNEQFFGPGTRLTVL.

In its sample, this clone was seen a few times. V gene TRBV7-3 combines with J gene TRBJ2-1; D gene ambiguous. V lost 5 bases and J lost 4, with 9 bases in between. CDR1 is SGHTA, CDR2 FQGTGA, per germline. This CDR3 comprises 13 residues. CDR3 nucleotides: TGTGCCAGCAGCGTAAATTCATACAATGAGCAGTTCTTC. The encoded protein is CASSVNSYNEQFF. The full variable domain, in which reference TRBV7-3 and TRBJ2-1 provide the parts outside the CDR3, is GAGVSQTPSNKVTEKGKYVELRCDPISGHTALYWYRQSLGQGPEFLIYFQGTGAADDSGLPNDRFFAVRPEGSVSTLKIQRTERGDSAVYLCASSVNSYNEQFFGPGTRLTVL.

The chain uses TRBV7-2 and TRBJ2-5; possible D gene TRBD2, 6 bases. The CDR3 spans 14 residues. Germline CDR1 is SGHTA and CDR2 is FQGNSA. V shed 3 bases and J shed 7 bases, with 15 bases lying between them. The DNA of the CDR3 is TGTGCCAGCAGCTTGAGTTCTACCGGGGGGACCCAGTACTTC. Translation gives CASSLSSTGGTQYF.

The chain is built from TRBV29-1 and TRBJ1-2; 9 bases match TRBD1. From germline, CDR1 is SQVTM and CDR2 ANQGSEA. The CDR3 totals 15 residues. The V and J ends lost 7 bases and 6 bases, in that order; junction bases with no gene match: 15. For the CDR3, the DNA is TGCAGCGCCACGGGATCGGGGACAGGGCCTGATGGCTACACCTTC. Translation: CSATGSGTGPDGYTF.